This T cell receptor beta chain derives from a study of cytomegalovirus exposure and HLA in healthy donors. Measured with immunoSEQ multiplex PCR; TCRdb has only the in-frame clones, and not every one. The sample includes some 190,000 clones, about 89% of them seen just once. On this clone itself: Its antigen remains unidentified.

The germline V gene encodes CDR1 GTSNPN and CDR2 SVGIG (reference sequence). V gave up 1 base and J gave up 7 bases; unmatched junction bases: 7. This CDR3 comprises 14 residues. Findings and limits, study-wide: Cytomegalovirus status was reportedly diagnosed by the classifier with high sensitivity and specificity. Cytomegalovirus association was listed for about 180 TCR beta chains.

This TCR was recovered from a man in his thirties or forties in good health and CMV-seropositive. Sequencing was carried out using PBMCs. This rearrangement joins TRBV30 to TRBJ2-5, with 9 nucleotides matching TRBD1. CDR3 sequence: CAWSADRGVATQYF. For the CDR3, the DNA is TGTGCCTGGAGTGCGGACAGGGGAGTCGCGACCCAGTACTTC. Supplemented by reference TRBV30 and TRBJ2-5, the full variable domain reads SQTIHQWPATLVQPVGSPLSLECTVEGTSNPNLYWYRQAAGRGLQLLFYSVGIGQISSEVPQNLSASRPQDRQFILSSKKLLLSDSGFYLCAWSADRGVATQYFGPGTRLLVL.